This T cell receptor (beta chain) emerged from a study of cytomegalovirus exposure and HLA in healthy donors. Study outcomes and limitations: Roughly uniform depth of sequencing across donors was assumed in presence/absence analyses. Per published reports, the classifier diagnosed cytomegalovirus status with high specificity and sensitivity.

A note on this clone: Its antigen remains unknown.

The CDR3 has 16 residues. Germline lookup yields CDR1 SGHVS and CDR2 FNYEAQ. V trimming: 0 bases; J trimming: 0 bases; junction bases outside the gene matches: 4. PCR employed 60 Vbeta and 13 Jbeta primers. Clones were read by immunoSEQ multiplex PCR, and TCRdb kept only the in-frame ones, dropping some. The sample includes about 140,000 clones, 60% to 80% of them seen just once. The sequenced material came from PBMCs. The J gene is TRBJ1-1, the V gene TRBV7-6; 7 bases map to TRBD1. The source of this sequence is a female donor in good health and CMV-seronegative. The CDR3 sequence is CASSLALTGMNTEAFF. The CDR3 nucleotides are TGTGCCAGCAGCTTAGCCCTGACAGGGATGAACACTGAAGCTTTCTTT.